Below, 20 T cell receptor beta chains from the same sample are listed, as sequenced in a study of Graves' ophthalmopathy and Graves' hyperthyroidism. The sequenced template was RNA, covering the TCR beta CDR3 region. The first round was an RT-PCR with HTBI primers, and the second round was a multiplex PCR. TCRdb ran MiXCR on the multiplex PCR reads and lists one entry per CDR3 protein. This table holds some 370,000 distinct CDR3 sequences, about 15% found once. Sequences were obtained from peripheral blood. These receptors were taken from an adult woman with stable Graves' hyperthyroidism.

At least ten counts were recorded for this clonotype. This chain connects TRBV4-3 to TRBJ1-3, with D unresolved. Germline CDR1 is LGHNA and CDR2 is YSLEER. The length of the CDR3 is 14 residues. V lost 2 bases to trimming and J lost 0 bases, with 5 bases between them. The CDR3 here is CASSQSYSGNTIYF. CDR3 in DNA: TGCGCCAGCAGCCAATCCTACTCTGGAAACACCATATATTTT.

The sample holds many counts of this clonotype. V is TRBV5-6 and J is TRBJ1-5; no reliable D call. Trimming removed 3 bases at V and 4 bases at J, with 17 bases between. The CDR3 consists of 16 residues. Germline values: CDR1 SGHDT, CDR2 YYEEEE. CDR3 DNA: TGTGCCAGCAGCTGGGGTGGGCTCCTGTATAATCAGCCCCAGCATTTT. Amino acids: CASSWGGLLYNQPQHF.

The chain links TRBV6-5 to TRBJ1-2; D gene uncertain. Germline V gives CDR1 MNHEY, CDR2 SVGAGI. The CDR3 is 14 amino acids. V lost 0 bases to trimming and J lost 5 bases, with 10 bases between them. The CDR3 nucleotides read TGTGCCAGCAGTTACTCTCCGGGGAATTATGGCTACACCTTC. Its translation is CASSYSPGNYGYTF.

This clonotype was observed at least ten times. The rearrangement links TRBV4-1 to TRBJ2-5, with no clear D. Germline V CDR1 and CDR2: MGHRA, YSYEKL. This CDR3 region has 14 residues. The V and J ends lost 0 bases and 5 bases respectively, with 10 bases between them. CDR3 in amino acids: CASSQDWTLETQYF. The CDR3 region has the DNA TGCGCCAGCAGCCAAGATTGGACGTTGGAGACCCAGTACTTC.

In its sample, this clonotype was seen many times. The chain recombines TRBV12-3 or TRBV12-4 with TRBJ1-5; D uncertain. CDR3 size: 18 residues. The V end lost 7 bases, the J end lost 0 bases, and 22 bases lay between the germline ends. CDR3: CASTISGGNRYSNQPQHF. The CDR3, as DNA: TGTGCCAGCACGATTAGTGGAGGGAATCGTTATAGCAATCAGCCCCAGCATTTT.

This clonotype was observed at least ten times. The chain's CDR3 is CASSYRQGYGYTF. The DNA for the CDR3 is TGTGCCAGCAGTTACAGACAGGGCTATGGCTACACCTTC. This rearrangement joins TRBV6-2 or TRBV6-3 to TRBJ1-2; TRBD1 agrees at 7 bases. CDR1 MNHEY and CDR2 SVGEGT come from the germline V gene. This CDR3 spans 13 amino acids. The V gene end was trimmed by 2 bases and the J gene end by 4 bases; junction bases not matched to a gene: 1.

This clonotype was seen ten or more times. V usage is TRBV6-2 or TRBV6-3 and J usage is TRBJ2-7; D might be TRBD1 (5 bases). Per germline, CDR1 MNHEY and CDR2 SVGEGT. V was shortened by 7 bases and J by 4 bases, with 8 bases between the two germline ends. This CDR3 contains 11 residues. DNA of the CDR3: TGTGCCAGCACGAAGGGGTACGAGCAGTACTTC. This sequence encodes CASTKGYEQYF.

CDR3 residues: CASSTRDRRSGNTIYF. The CDR3 nucleotides read TGTGCCAGCAGTACCCGCGACAGACGCTCTGGAAACACCATATATTTT. The chain joins TRBV6-2 or TRBV6-3 to TRBJ1-3; perhaps TRBD1 as D (5 bases). Per the germline V gene, CDR1 is MNHEY and CDR2 is SVGEGT. This CDR3 has 16 amino acids. V lost 5 bases and J lost 0, with 14 bases in between.

V usage is TRBV9 and J usage is TRBJ2-3, with D possibly called TRBD1 or TRBD2 (6 bases each). CDR3 length: 15 residues. The V gene lost 4 bases and the J gene lost 1 base, with 13 bases spanning the gap. Germline CDR1 and CDR2: SGDLS and YYNGEE. The CDR3 protein is CASSRGGLGTDTQYF. CDR3 nucleotides: TGTGCCAGCAGCAGAGGGGGGTTGGGCACAGATACGCAGTATTTT.

This clonotype was observed at least ten times. The rearrangement joins TRBV19 to TRBJ2-3; TRBD2 aligns across 11 bases. In germline, CDR1 is LNHDA, CDR2 SQIVND (reference sequence). V dropped 3 bases and J dropped 0; count of bases not matched to a gene: 8. This CDR3 contains 18 residues. The CDR3 loop reads CASSIRRLAGTSTDTQYF. The CDR3 DNA follows: TGTGCCAGTAGTATCAGGAGACTAGCGGGAACCAGCACAGATACGCAGTATTTT.

This clonotype showed up many times. The chain recombines TRBV7-2 with TRBJ2-7, with 8 bases that match TRBD2. V shed 5 bases and J 3 bases; nucleotides not matched to a gene: 6. Germline CDR1 SGHTA, CDR2 FQGNSA. This CDR3 is 14 amino acids long. CDR3 loop: CASSMTGGVYEQYF. The CDR3 nucleotides are TGTGCCAGCAGCATGACGGGGGGGGTCTACGAGCAGTACTTC.

The chain links TRBV30 to TRBJ1-1; no clear D. CDR3 size: 17 residues. Between the trimmed V and J ends, which lost 3 bases and 2 bases, there was a span of 22 bases. The germline CDR1 and CDR2 sequences are GTSNPN and SVGIG (reference sequence). As DNA, the CDR3 is TGTGCCTGGAGGGGAGTGGAGACATTAAGTTTAAACACTGAAGCTTTCTTT. This encodes CAWRGVETLSLNTEAFF.

The V call is TRBV6-1, the J call TRBJ1-5; TRBD1 aligns across 8 bases. The CDR3 has 14 residues. Unmatched junction bases numbered 7, after V lost 6 bases and J lost 6 bases. Germline CDR1 is MNHNS and CDR2 is SASEGT. The CDR3 DNA reads TGTGCCAGCAGATCAGGGGGCGACGGTCAGCCCCAGCATTTT. Its protein is CASRSGGDGQPQHF.

This clonotype came up many times. This chain connects TRBV13 to TRBJ1-5; the D gene is possibly TRBD1 (5 bases). Germline lookup yields CDR1 PRHDT and CDR2 FYEKMQ (reference sequence). Trimming pared 2 bases from V and 0 bases from J, leaving 8 bases between. CDR3 length equals 15 residues. CDR3 amino acids: CASSLSRASNQPQHF. CDR3 bases: TGTGCCAGCAGCTTAAGCAGGGCTAGCAATCAGCCCCAGCATTTT.

In its sample, this clonotype was seen many times. The chain joins TRBV20-1 to TRBJ2-5, with TRBD2 as a possible D gene (6 bases). Trimming shortened V by 6 bases and J by 4 bases, and 12 bases separated the two germline ends. CDR1 DFQATT and CDR2 SNEGSKA come from the germline V gene (reference sequence). This CDR3 spans 12 amino acids. The CDR3 nucleotides read TGCAGTGCCAGGAGGGCCAGAGAGACCCAGTACTTC. Amino acid sequence: CSARRARETQYF.

Regarding this clonotype: A much larger clone lies a single base off, so this may be a read error. This CDR3 is missing its conserved last phenylalanine or tryptophan, likely due to a read error. The chain is built from TRBV5-1 and TRBJ2-7; the D is unclear. The length of the CDR3 is 11 residues. V was clipped by 7 bases and J by 6 bases, with 11 bases between them. In germline, CDR1 is SGHRS, CDR2 YFSETQ. CDR3 bases: TGCGCCAGCCTCAAAAAAAGCGAGCAGTACTTG. This encodes CASLKKSEQYL.

This clonotype was observed many times. V is TRBV6-5 and J is TRBJ2-7; unclear D gene. V shed 0 bases and J shed 2 bases, with 8 bases lying between them. The CDR3 has 14 residues. In germline, CDR1 is MNHEY, CDR2 SVGAGI. In DNA form, the CDR3 reads TGTGCCAGCAGTTACTCGTTAGCAGCCTACGAGCAGTACTTC. This sequence encodes CASSYSLAAYEQYF.

The chain links TRBV19 to TRBJ1-5; D may be TRBD1 (5 bases). The germline CDR1 and CDR2 sequences are LNHDA and SQIVND (reference sequence). CDR3 length equals 16 residues. V lost 2 bases and J 7 bases, leaving 18 bases between the germline ends. The CDR3 spells CASSIRRDTRGQPQHF. CDR3 nucleotides: TGTGCCAGTAGTATACGGAGGGATACTAGGGGACAGCCCCAGCATTTT.

This chain uses TRBV28 with TRBJ1-1; D unresolved. This CDR3 is 14 amino acids long. Germline lookup yields CDR1 MDHEN and CDR2 SYDVKM. V was pared by 3 bases and J by 1 base, with 9 bases between. CDR3 loop: CASSFSGPNTEAFF. For the CDR3, the DNA is TGTGCCAGCAGTTTTTCAGGCCCGAACACTGAAGCTTTCTTT.

This clonotype showed up many times. The rearrangement uses TRBV6-4 and TRBJ1-1; D not certain. The CDR3 runs to 16 residues. Germline CDR1 is MRHNA and CDR2 is SNTAGT. Trimming removed 2 bases from V and 0 bases from J, with 13 bases in between. CDR3 region: CASSDPSGNMNTEAFF. CDR3 in DNA: TGTGCCAGCAGTGACCCGTCCGGGAACATGAACACTGAAGCTTTCTTT.